These 23 T cell receptor beta chains came from one sample sequenced in a study of OX40 agonist ivuxolimab in advanced cancers. Some clones are missing from TCRdb's copy, which holds only in-frame ones; the method was immunoSEQ multiplex PCR. The data hold approximately 62,000 clones, with approximately 86% observed a single time. Sequenced material: CD4+ or CD8+ T cells sorted from blood, taken in a trial of the OX40 agonist ivuxolimab. These receptors were collected from an adult with an advanced solid tumor such as melanoma, head and neck, liver or kidney cancer.

This clone was counted once. This rearrangement joins TRBV2 to TRBJ1-1; D not certain. From germline, CDR1 is SNHLY and CDR2 FYNNEI. The CDR3 has 15 residues. Trimming removed 6 bases at V and 0 bases at J, with 14 bases between. DNA of the CDR3: TGTGCCAGCAGCCCGGAGAAGTCCATGAACACTGAAGCTTTCTTT. Translating gives CASSPEKSMNTEAFF.

This chain links TRBV27 with TRBJ2-1; 7 positions match TRBD2. This CDR3 contains 15 residues. Trimming took 6 bases from V and 6 from J; bases not matched to a gene: 11. CDR1 is MNHEY and CDR2 is SMNVEV in the germline V gene (reference sequence). CDR3 amino acids: CASRATTSVGNEQFF. In DNA form, the CDR3 reads TGTGCCAGCAGAGCGACCACTAGCGTTGGCAATGAGCAGTTCTTC.

CDR3 amino acids: CAWSADRGDYGYTF. Written as DNA, the CDR3 is TGTGCCTGGAGTGCGGACAGGGGCGACTATGGCTACACCTTC. V gene TRBV30 combines with J gene TRBJ1-2; TRBD1 aligns across 9 bases. Germline V lookup: CDR1 GTSNPN, CDR2 SVGIG (reference sequence). This CDR3 is built from 14 residues. Unmatched junction bases numbered 3, after V lost 1 base and J lost 3 bases.

V and J are TRBV28 and TRBJ1-1, with D perhaps matching TRBD1 (6 bases). This CDR3 has 15 residues. Per germline, CDR1 MDHEN and CDR2 SYDVKM. Trimming removed 7 bases at V and 1 base at J, with 16 bases between. For the CDR3, the DNA is TGTGCCAGCACGTCCCAAGGGACAAGGAACACTGAAGCTTTCTTT. Translation gives CASTSQGTRNTEAFF.

This chain links TRBV6-1 with TRBJ2-7; D is ambiguous. CDR1 MNHNS and CDR2 SASEGT come from the germline V gene. This CDR3 has 14 amino acids. V gave up 4 bases and J gave up 2 bases, with 12 bases separating them. The CDR3 nucleotides are TGTGCCAGCAGTGCCGACGGATTCGCCTACGAGCAGTACTTC. Protein product: CASSADGFAYEQYF.

This clone is a singleton in its sample. V and J are TRBV11-2 and TRBJ2-2, with 9 positions matching TRBD1. Germline CDR1 reads SGHAT; CDR2 reads FQNNGV. The CDR3 totals 18 residues. The V and J ends lost 1 base and 5 bases, in that order; junction bases with no gene match: 11. The CDR3 loop reads CASSLVVRGQGGTGELFF. The CDR3 DNA sequence: TGTGCCAGCAGCTTAGTGGTCCGGGGACAGGGTGGGACCGGGGAGCTGTTTTTT.

The chain joins TRBV19 to TRBJ2-1; the match to TRBD1 covers 9 bases. The junction had 1 base not matched to a gene; V was cut back by 4 bases and J by 0 bases. CDR3 length equals 15 residues. From germline, CDR1 is LNHDA and CDR2 SQIVND (reference sequence). In DNA form, the CDR3 reads TGTGCCAGTAGTAGACAGGGGGGCTCCTACAATGAGCAGTTCTTC. It yields the protein CASSRQGGSYNEQFF.

The V call is TRBV28, the J call TRBJ2-2, with no clear D. V lost 9 bases and J lost 8, with 13 bases in between. This CDR3 is 12 amino acids long. Germline V gives CDR1 MDHEN, CDR2 SYDVKM. In DNA, the CDR3 is TGTGCCAGTAGGCTCTTCTCAGGGGAGCTGTTTTTT. Amino acid sequence: CASRLFSGELFF.

This chain uses TRBV15 with TRBJ2-1; possible D gene TRBD2, 6 bases. V was clipped by 1 base and J by 16 bases, with 14 bases between them. The CDR3 extends over 12 amino acids. Germline V CDR1 and CDR2: LNHNV, YYDKDF (reference sequence). The CDR3 region is CATSRGRDFYFF. The CDR3 DNA sequence: TGTGCCACCAGCAGAGGCCGGGACTTTTACTTCTTC.

The count of this clone is one. V is TRBV6-1 and J is TRBJ1-4; D remains ambiguous. The germline V gene has CDR1 MNHNS and CDR2 SASEGT. The CDR3 spans 12 residues. The V end lost 5 bases, the J end lost 7 bases, and 8 bases lay between the germline ends. CDR3 nucleotide sequence: TGTGCCAGCAGTTTCCTATTTGAAAAACTGTTTTTT. Translation gives CASSFLFEKLFF.

This chain joins TRBV19 and TRBJ2-1; D is unclear. V lost 6 bases and J lost 5, with 14 bases in between. Germline V gene data show CDR1 as LNHDA and CDR2 as SQIVND (reference sequence). The CDR3 length is 14 residues. This CDR3 reads CASRRQGLDNEQFF. CDR3 in DNA: TGTGCCAGTAGGCGACAAGGCCTTGACAATGAGCAGTTCTTC.

This clone appeared a few times. CDR3 coding DNA: TGTGCCAGCAGTGTGGTTAGAGTTCGTTCCTACGAGCAGTACTTC. Protein product: CASSVVRVRSYEQYF. J is TRBJ2-7 and V is TRBV6-1; D gene unclear. The ends were cut back, 4 bases at V and 1 base at J, with 14 bases in the middle. CDR3 length equals 15 residues. Germline V gene sequence: CDR1 MNHNS, CDR2 SASEGT.

The chain is built from TRBV6-1 and TRBJ2-1; TRBD1 matches 8 bases. The J segment lost 5 bases and the V segment lost 6 bases, leaving 6 bases of the junction unmatched. Germline CDR1 is MNHNS and CDR2 is SASEGT. This CDR3 has 14 amino acids. CDR3 bases: TGTGCCAGCAGCAGTCGGACAGGGAACAATGAGCAGTTCTTC. Its translation: CASSSRTGNNEQFF.

The CDR3, as DNA: TGTGCCAGCAGGACCGCAGGGTTCACCTACGAGCAGTACTTC. Its protein product is CASRTAGFTYEQYF. V gene TRBV6-5 combines with J gene TRBJ2-5; D may be TRBD1 (5 bases). The J call may be in error: the DNA end matches TRBJ2-7 better. CDR1 MNHEY and CDR2 SVGAGI come from the germline V gene. This CDR3 has 14 amino acids.

The J gene is TRBJ2-7, the V gene TRBV11-2; D gene ambiguous. CDR1 is SGHAT and CDR2 is FQNNGV in the germline V gene. The CDR3 covers 13 residues. V lost 1 base and J 3 bases, leaving 7 bases between the germline ends. CDR3 amino acids: CASSLGINYEQYF. The CDR3 DNA reads as TGTGCCAGCAGCTTAGGGATCAACTACGAGCAGTACTTC.

V is TRBV28 and J is TRBJ1-2; TRBD1 agrees at 9 bases. Germline V lookup: CDR1 MDHEN, CDR2 SYDVKM. This CDR3 comprises 12 residues. After removal of 8 bases from V and 6 bases from J, the junction contained 4 bases not matched to a gene. CDR3 residues: CASLGQGNGYTF. Here the CDR3 DNA reads TGTGCCAGCCTGGGACAGGGTAATGGCTACACCTTC.

The rearrangement links TRBV4-3 to TRBJ1-4, with TRBD1 matching 8 bases. V shed 0 bases, J shed 8 bases, and the junction held 5 bases outside the gene matches. The CDR3 consists of 15 residues. CDR1 and CDR2 from the germline V gene are LGHNA and YSLEER. As DNA, the CDR3 is TGCGCCAGCAGCCAAGAGGGGCAGGGGGCGGAAAAACTGTTTTTT. Its protein is CASSQEGQGAEKLFF.

This clone occurred a few times. V and J are TRBV13 and TRBJ1-6, with D perhaps matching TRBD1 (6 bases). In germline, CDR1 is PRHDT, CDR2 FYEKMQ (reference sequence). Trimming took 7 bases from V and 4 from J, leaving 11 bases between them. The CDR3 runs 14 residues. CDR3 nucleotide sequence: TGTGCCAGCACGACGGACAGATATAATTCACCCCTCCACTTT. Its protein is CASTTDRYNSPLHF.

This clone has more than one count but fewer than ten. This chain links TRBV28 with TRBJ2-7; the D is unclear. The CDR3 consists of 13 residues. V was cut by 4 bases and J by 4 bases, with 11 bases left in between. Germline V gene data show CDR1 as MDHEN and CDR2 as SYDVKM. CDR3 amino acids: CASSSAIDYEQYF. For the CDR3, the DNA is TGTGCCAGCAGTTCCGCCATCGATTACGAGCAGTACTTC.

This clone was seen once. V is TRBV5-1 and J is TRBJ2-7; D might be TRBD1 (5 bases). CDR3 length equals 13 residues. Germline V lookup: CDR1 SGHRS, CDR2 YFSETQ. V gave up 0 bases and J gave up 7 bases, with 11 bases separating them. The CDR3 DNA is TGCGCCAGCAGCTTGGTTCCAGGGCGGGAGCAGTACTTC. Translation: CASSLVPGREQYF.

The chain has TRBV2 and TRBJ1-6; D call uncertain. Germline values: CDR1 SNHLY, CDR2 FYNNEI. Trimming pared 8 bases from V and 5 bases from J, leaving 13 bases between. This CDR3 is 14 amino acids long. CDR3 in amino acids: CASSPKQDNSPLHF. In DNA, the CDR3 is TGTGCCAGCTCCCCGAAGCAAGATAATTCACCCCTCCACTTT.

The rearrangement joins TRBV10-1 to TRBJ1-1; D not resolved. The germline V gene has CDR1 WNHNN and CDR2 SYGVQD (reference sequence). The CDR3 sequence is 15 residues long. V dropped 3 bases and J dropped 3 bases, with 14 bases sitting between them. Here the CDR3 reads CASSDSMGSDTEAFF. Here the CDR3 DNA reads TGCGCCAGCAGTGACAGTATGGGGAGTGACACTGAAGCTTTCTTT.

The rearrangement links TRBV4-1 to TRBJ1-1, with TRBD1 matching over 12 bases. Losses at the gene ends were 4 bases for V and 8 bases for J; bases not matched to a gene: 2. Per germline, CDR1 MGHRA and CDR2 YSYEKL. CDR3 length equals 13 residues. This CDR3 is CASSPGTGGEAFF. The CDR3 DNA reads TGCGCCAGCAGCCCTGGGACAGGGGGCGAAGCTTTCTTT.